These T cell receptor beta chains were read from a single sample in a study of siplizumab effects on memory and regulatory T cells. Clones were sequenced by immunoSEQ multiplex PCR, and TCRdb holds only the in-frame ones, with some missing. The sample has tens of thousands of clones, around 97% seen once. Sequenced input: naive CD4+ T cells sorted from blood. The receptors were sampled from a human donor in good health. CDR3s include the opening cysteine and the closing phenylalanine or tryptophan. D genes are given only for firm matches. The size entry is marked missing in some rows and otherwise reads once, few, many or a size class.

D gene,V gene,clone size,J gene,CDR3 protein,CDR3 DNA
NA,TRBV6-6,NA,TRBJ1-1,CASRQGDTEAFF,TGTGCCAGCAGACAGGGCGACACTGAAGCTTTCTTT
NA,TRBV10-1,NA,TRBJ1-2,CASKTSLVKRVRGYTF,TGCGCCAGCAAGACCTCGTTGGTCAAACGAGTCCGGGGCTACACCTTC
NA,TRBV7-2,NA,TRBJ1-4,CASSLWGEKLFF,TGTGCCAGCAGCTTATGGGGTGAAAAACTGTTTTTT
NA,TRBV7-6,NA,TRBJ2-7,CASSLGGRSYEQYF,TGTGCCAGCAGCTTAGGGGGACGGTCCTACGAGCAGTACTTC
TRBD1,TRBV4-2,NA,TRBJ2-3,CASSQDRTGGADTQYF,TGTGCCAGCAGCCAAGATCGGACAGGGGGGGCAGATACGCAGTATTTT
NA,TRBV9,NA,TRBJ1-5,CASSADSSNQPQHF,TGTGCCAGCAGCGCAGACAGTAGCAATCAGCCCCAGCATTTT
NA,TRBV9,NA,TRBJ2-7,CASSVGTVSYEQYF,TGTGCCAGCAGCGTAGGGACAGTATCCTACGAGCAGTACTTC
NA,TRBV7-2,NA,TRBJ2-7,CASSQRRYEQYF,TGTGCCAGCAGCCAGCGGCGTTACGAGCAGTACTTC
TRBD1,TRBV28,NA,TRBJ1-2,CASSRTGGNPYGYTF,TGTGCCAGCAGTCGGACAGGGGGCAACCCATATGGCTACACCTTC
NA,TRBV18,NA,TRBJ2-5,CASSPPTEETQYF,TGTGCCAGCTCCCCACCGACGGAAGAGACCCAGTACTTC
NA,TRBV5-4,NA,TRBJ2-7,CASSKSSYEQYF,TGTGCCAGCAGCAAAAGCTCCTACGAGCAGTACTTC
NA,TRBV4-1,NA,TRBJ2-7,CASSQGAGDSYEQYF,TGCGCCAGCAGCCAAGGAGCAGGGGACTCCTACGAGCAGTACTTC
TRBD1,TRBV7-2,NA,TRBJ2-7,CASRPTGGFWYEQYF,TGTGCCAGCAGGCCGACAGGGGGATTCTGGTACGAGCAGTACTTC
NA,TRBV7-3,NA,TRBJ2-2,CASSSGIEGTGELFF,TGTGCCAGCAGCTCGGGGATCGAGGGGACCGGGGAGCTGTTTTTT
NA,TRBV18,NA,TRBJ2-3,CASSPLGSTDTQYF,TGTGCCAGCTCACCACTCGGTAGCACAGATACGCAGTATTTT
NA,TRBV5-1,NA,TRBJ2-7,CASSLGSGRPSSYEQYF,TGCGCCAGCAGCTTGGGCTCTGGACGGCCAAGCTCCTACGAGCAGTACTTC
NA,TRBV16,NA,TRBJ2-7,CASSLLTWGAEEQYF,TGTGCCAGCAGCCTCCTGACCTGGGGGGCTGAAGAGCAGTACTTC
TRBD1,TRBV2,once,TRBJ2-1,CASSRQGNEQFF,TGTGCCAGCAGCCGACAGGGGAATGAGCAGTTCTTC
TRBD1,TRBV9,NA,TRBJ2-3,CASSFSDREGADTQYF,TGTGCCAGCAGCTTCTCGGACAGGGAAGGGGCAGATACGCAGTATTTT
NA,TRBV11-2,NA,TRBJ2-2,CASSLVQGGTGELFF,TGTGCCAGCAGCTTAGTTCAGGGGGGCACCGGGGAGCTGTTTTTT
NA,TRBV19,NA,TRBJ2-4,CASSIEETRLAKNIQYF,TGTGCCAGTAGTATAGAAGAGACAAGGCTAGCCAAAAACATTCAGTACTTC
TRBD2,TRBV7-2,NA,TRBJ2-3,CASSRVAGGSSTDTQYF,TGTGCCAGCAGTAGAGTAGCGGGGGGCTCTAGCACAGATACGCAGTATTTT
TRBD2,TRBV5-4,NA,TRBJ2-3,CASSLVGGGRDTQYF,TGTGCCAGCAGCTTGGTTGGGGGGGGAAGAGATACGCAGTATTTT
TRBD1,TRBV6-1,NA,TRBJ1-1,CASNSGGGNTEAFF,TGTGCCAGCAATTCAGGGGGTGGGAACACTGAAGCTTTCTTT
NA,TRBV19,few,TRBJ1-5,CASSINVNGGNQPQHF,TGTGCCAGTAGTATTAACGTCAATGGTGGCAATCAGCCCCAGCATTTT
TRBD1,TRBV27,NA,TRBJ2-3,CASSYRDRGVTDTQYF,TGTGCCAGCAGTTACCGGGACAGGGGAGTGACAGATACGCAGTATTTT
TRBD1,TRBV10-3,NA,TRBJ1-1,CAIRRSTGEGDTEAFF,TGTGCCATCAGGAGATCGACAGGGGAAGGGGACACTGAAGCTTTCTTT
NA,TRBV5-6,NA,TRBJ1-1,CASSPGTLEAFF,TGTGCCAGCAGCCCCGGGACACTAGAAGCTTTCTTT
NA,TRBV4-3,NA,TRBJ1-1,CASSRVSGLPAEAFF,TGCGCCAGCAGCCGTGTCAGTGGGTTACCCGCTGAAGCTTTCTTT